One T cell receptor (beta chain) is described in this entry. Its antigen is still unknown. This CDR3 is also generated by other DNA sequences in the sample. The junction had 2 bases not matched to a gene; V was cut back by 4 bases and J by 2 bases. This CDR3 is built from 14 residues. Germline CDR1 reads SGHRS; CDR2 reads YFSETQ. This record belongs to a study of cytomegalovirus exposure and HLA in healthy donors. Study details: The approximately 110 validation repertoires used a platform that matched the one used for the 600 to 700 first-cohort repertoires, as a later analysis reported. Findings of the study overall: It was reportedly the case that the classifier diagnosed cytomegalovirus status with high specificity and sensitivity. In the 90 to 150 validation repertoires, about 95% of cluster scores exceeded 0, per a later analysis. Rarity characterized most TCR sequences, yet some public TCRs appeared in many donors.

Some clones are missing from TCRdb's copy, which holds only in-frame ones; the method was immunoSEQ multiplex PCR. The sample consists of 150,000 to 200,000 clones, around nine tenths of them appearing once. The sequencing sample was made of PBMCs. The rearrangement links TRBV5-1 to TRBJ2-1, with 8 bases fitting TRBD2. The clonotype originates from a woman between 25 and 40 years old in good health and CMV-seronegative. The CDR3 DNA sequence: TGCGCCAGCAGCAATAGCGGGGCCTACAATGAGCAGTTCTTC. This translates into CASSNSGAYNEQFF.